This T cell receptor (beta chain) was captured by sequencing in a study of cytomegalovirus exposure and HLA in healthy donors. Study findings and constraints: In a later analysis, V- and J-gene trimming of beta chains associated with a DCLRE1C missense variant, replicated independently. Later work associated around 18,000 TCR beta sequences with HLA alleles at 0.05 false discovery rate. Later, an analysis found that common viral pathogens appeared to be linked with several of the most significant clusters.

Points on this clone: Its target is not known.

This CDR3 has 18 amino acids. Germline assignment: CDR1 MGHRA and CDR2 YSYEKL. J was trimmed by 0 bases and V by 1 base; bases with no gene match: 4. Vbeta (60) and Jbeta (13) primers were used in the PCR. Clones were sequenced by immunoSEQ multiplex PCR, and TCRdb holds only the in-frame ones, with some missing. The sample data list fewer than 250,000 clones. The TCR was taken from a woman aged 25 to 39 in good health and CMV-seropositive. This chain joins TRBV4-1 and TRBJ2-1; 12 nucleotides align to TRBD2. Sequenced input: PBMCs. The CDR3 bases are TGCGCCAGCAGCCAAGGTACGACTAGCGGGAGCTCCTACAATGAGCAGTTCTTC. It specifies CASSQGTTSGSSYNEQFF.